These 21 T cell receptor beta chains were sequenced from one sample in a study of breast tumors, draining lymph nodes, adjacent tissues. TCRdb re-derived calls from the multiplex PCR reads in MiXCR, one entry per CDR3 protein. The sample includes 250,000 or so distinct CDR3 sequences, more than 30% seen only once; the top ten take 1.1%. Breast cancer patients provided tissue from their axillary draining lymph nodes. The sequenced sample consisted of axillary lymph node tissue. The receptors shown here come from a female donor with breast cancer. Some clones in this sample may be carry-over from other donors' samples.

This clonotype was picked up a small number of times. This could be a read error, since a much larger clone is one nucleotide away. This rearrangement joins TRBV7-8 to TRBJ2-5, with D uncertain. Germline V gives CDR1 SGHVS, CDR2 FQNEAQ. The CDR3 spans 17 residues. The CDR3 loop is CASSLAGIRSVQEPQYF. CDR3 DNA: TGTGCCAGCAGCTTAGCTGGCATAAGGTCGGTCCAAGAGCCCCAGTACTTC.

A single count supports this clonotype. The germline gene is not matched at one end of the junction; a read error may be the cause. The chain links TRBV15 to TRBJ2-1; 8 nucleotides line up with TRBD2. This CDR3 has 12 residues. Germline V gene data show CDR1 as LNHNV and CDR2 as YYDKDF (reference sequence). The CDR3 region has the DNA TGTGCCGCCAGCAGAGATAGGCGGGGGGAGTTCTTC. Translated, it gives CAASRDRRGEFF.

The genes are TRBV6-1 and TRBJ2-1; tentative D call: TRBD1 (5 bases). Trimming shortened V by 6 bases and J by 0 bases, and 21 bases separated the two germline ends. This CDR3 has 18 amino acids. Germline CDR1 is MNHNS and CDR2 is SASEGT. This CDR3 is CASRFLVRNRSSYNEQFF. The CDR3 DNA follows: TGTGCCAGCAGGTTTCTGGTTAGGAACAGGAGCTCCTACAATGAGCAGTTCTTC.

This clonotype was picked up many times. The V and J genes are TRBV5-1 and TRBJ1-4; the D gene is possibly TRBD1 (6 bases). This CDR3 contains 15 residues. Germline assignment: CDR1 SGHRS and CDR2 YFSETQ. V lost 4 bases and J 0 bases, leaving 10 bases between the germline ends. CDR3 bases: TGCGCCAGCAGCGCCGGACAGCCAACTAATGAAAAACTGTTTTTT. This encodes CASSAGQPTNEKLFF.

This clonotype has just a few counts. CDR3 residues: CASSSRHTTNNNEQFF. The CDR3 nucleotides are TGTGCCAGCAGCTCCAGACATACTACTAATAACAATGAGCAGTTCTTC. The rearrangement uses TRBV13 and TRBJ2-1; D remains ambiguous. CDR1 is PRHDT, CDR2 FYEKMQ, per germline (reference sequence). This CDR3 comprises 16 residues. Trimming shortened V by 4 bases and J by 5 bases, and 18 bases separated the two germline ends. Full variable domain (rest looked up from reference TRBV13 and TRBJ2-1): AAGVIQSPRHLIKEKRETATLKCYPIPRHDTVYWYQQGPGQDPQFLISFYEKMQSDKGSIPDRFSAQQFSDYHSELNMSSLELGDSALYFCASSSRHTTNNNEQFFGPGTRLTVL.

This clonotype has at least ten counts. The chain links TRBV20-1 to TRBJ2-7, with 11 nucleotides matching TRBD2. Trimming at V came to 6 bases and at J to 12 bases, leaving 13 bases not matched to a gene. The germline V gene encodes CDR1 DFQATT and CDR2 SNEGSKA (reference sequence). This CDR3 has 13 amino acids. The CDR3: CSATITGTSGTYF. The CDR3 DNA reads TGCAGTGCAACAATAACGGGGACTAGCGGAACGTACTTC.

This clonotype has a count of ten or more. A junction boundary mismatches the germline segment, possibly from a read error. The gene calls are TRBV7-7 and TRBJ2-5; 7 bases map to TRBD1. CDR1 SSHAT and CDR2 FNYEAQ come from the germline V gene (reference sequence). The CDR3 is 13 amino acids. CDR3 protein: CASSIDREETQYF. The DNA for the CDR3 is TGTGCTAGCAGCATAGACAGGGAGGAGACCCAGTACTTC. The variable domain in full, completed from reference TRBV7-7 and TRBJ2-5, reads GAGVSQSPRYKVTKRGQDVTLRCDPISSHATLYWYQQALGQGPEFLTYFNYEAQPDKSGLPSDRFSAERPEGSISTLTIQRTEQRDSAMYRCASSIDREETQYFGPGTRLLVL.

This clonotype was observed at least ten times. The chain couples TRBV2 to TRBJ1-3; 7 bases are a match to TRBD1. The J segment lost 0 bases and the V segment lost 5 bases, leaving 4 bases of the junction unmatched. This CDR3 contains 15 residues. CDR1 and CDR2 (germline): SNHLY, FYNNEI. The CDR3 bases are TGTGCCAGCAGTCAGGGGGTGAGCTCTGGAAACACCATATATTTT. Translating it yields CASSQGVSSGNTIYF.

This clonotype occurred many times. This chain joins TRBV10-3 and TRBJ2-5; TRBD2 is a possible D gene (6 bases). The germline gives CDR1 ENHRY, CDR2 SYGVKD. The length of the CDR3 is 19 residues. V dropped 0 bases and J dropped 4 bases, with 24 bases sitting between them. In nucleotides, the CDR3 is TGTGCCATCAGTGAGTCCCCCCCTGGGGGGACCGGAGGAATAGAGACCCAGTACTTC. It encodes CAISESPPGGTGGIETQYF.

With regard to this clonotype: Possible read error: a much larger clone is one base away. This rearrangement joins TRBV20-1 to TRBJ2-1; weak D call: TRBD2 (7 bases). Germline-derived CDR1 and CDR2 are DFQATT and SNEGSKA (reference sequence). V was cut by 0 bases and J by 8 bases, with 20 bases left in between. The CDR3 loop spans 16 amino acids. This chain's CDR3 is CSARDGGLAAAHEQFF. Written as DNA, the CDR3 is TGCAGTGCTAGAGATGGGGGGCTAGCGGCAGCCCATGAGCAGTTCTTC.

V and J are TRBV3-1 and TRBJ2-7; 10 bases map to TRBD1. The CDR3 length is 16 residues. Trimming at V came to 2 bases and at J to 3 bases, leaving 7 bases not matched to a gene. Germline assignment: CDR1 LGHDT and CDR2 YNNKEL (reference sequence). In DNA form, the CDR3 reads TGTGCCAGCAGCCAATTGCCCGGGACAGGGGACTACGAGCAGTACTTC. Protein: CASSQLPGTGDYEQYF.

This clonotype showed up many times. Germline and junction disagree at one end, which may indicate a read error. The chain joins TRBV24-1 to TRBJ2-7; 16 positions match TRBD2. The CDR3 is 15 residues long. Germline V CDR1 and CDR2: KGHDR, SFDVKD. This chain's CDR3 is CATRPGTSGRAFLGF. CDR3 DNA: TGTGCCACCAGGCCCGGGACTAGCGGGAGGGCTTTTCTCGGCTTC.

This clonotype was seen only once. This may be a read error: a much more frequent sequence differs by one nucleotide. The rearrangement uses TRBV11-2 and TRBJ2-7; the D gene is possibly TRBD1 (5 bases). There are 15 residues in the CDR3. The germline V gene has CDR1 SGHAT and CDR2 FQNNGV. Trimming took off 4 bases at V and 2 bases at J, with 15 bases between the two ends. The CDR3 reads CASSYSREFPYEQYF. The CDR3 DNA follows: TGTGCCAGCAGCTATTCCAGGGAATTCCCCTACGAGCAGTACTTC.

This clonotype has just one count. V gene TRBV10-3 combines with J gene TRBJ1-6, with 9 bases that match TRBD1. This CDR3 has 17 residues. Germline V gene data show CDR1 as ENHRY and CDR2 as SYGVKD. The trim removed 11 bases at V and 8 bases at J, leaving 19 bases unmatched. CDR3 sequence reads: CAPWRDRGTATDSPLHF. The CDR3 coding sequence is TGTGCCCCTTGGAGAGACAGGGGGACAGCCACAGATTCACCCCTCCACTTT.

This clonotype was observed many times. The rearrangement joins TRBV19 to TRBJ1-2; TRBD1 is a possible D gene (6 bases). The CDR3 runs 15 residues. Deletions cut 3 bases from V and 2 bases from J, with 13 bases between. Germline V gives CDR1 LNHDA, CDR2 SQIVND (reference sequence). In nucleotides, the CDR3 is TGTGCCAGTAGTATGCCCTTTACAGGGAACTATGGCTACACCTTC. Amino acids: CASSMPFTGNYGYTF.

This clonotype was seen repeatedly, ten times or more. The chain has TRBV7-3 and TRBJ2-1; 13 nucleotides agree with TRBD2. With V trimmed by 4 bases and J by 7 bases, 7 bases remained unmatched. Germline-derived CDR1 and CDR2 are SGHTA and FQGTGA. The CDR3 runs to 16 residues. CDR3 sequence (DNA): TGTGCCAGCAGCTCCTGGACTAGCGGGAGATCAAATGAGCAGTTCTTC. Translation: CASSSWTSGRSNEQFF.

The rearrangement links TRBV12-3 or TRBV12-4 to TRBJ2-3, with 10 bases identical to TRBD2. CDR3 length: 16 amino acids. J gave up 2 bases and V 6 bases, and 8 bases lay outside the gene matches. This CDR3 reads CASRPPAGGHTDTQYF. Here the CDR3 DNA reads TGTGCCAGCAGGCCACCAGCGGGAGGGCACACAGATACGCAGTATTTT.

This clonotype was seen at least ten times. V is TRBV9 and J is TRBJ2-7; 10 bases match TRBD2. The CDR3 consists of 15 residues. CDR1 is SGDLS, CDR2 YYNGEE, per germline. Trimming cost V 3 bases and J 2 bases; bases outside gene matches: 5. As DNA, the CDR3 is TGTGCCAGCAGCGCGGGACTAGCGAACGCCTACGAGCAGTACTTC. Amino acid sequence: CASSAGLANAYEQYF.

This clonotype was seen ten or more times. The chain carries TRBV6-6 and TRBJ2-7, with 9 bases aligning to TRBD2. The V gene's germline CDR1 is MNHNY and CDR2 SVGAGI (reference sequence). This CDR3 region has 15 residues. V lost 7 bases and J lost 6; bases outside the gene matches: 13. In DNA, the CDR3 is TGTGCCAGCACCAACGGGGTAGCGGGAGCATCCGAGCAGTACTTC. Protein: CASTNGVAGASEQYF.

The genes are TRBV27 and TRBJ2-1; D is unclear. V dropped 3 bases and J dropped 12 bases, with 9 bases sitting between them. CDR1 and CDR2 (germline): MNHEY, SMNVEV (reference sequence). This CDR3 comprises 11 residues. The CDR3: CASSFGHAQFF. The CDR3 nucleotides read TGTGCCAGCAGTTTTGGCCACGCGCAGTTCTTC.

This chain connects TRBV30 to TRBJ1-2; D not certain. The germline V and J ends were trimmed by 1 base and 0 bases, with 12 bases remaining between them. The CDR3 is 15 residues long. CDR1 GTSNPN and CDR2 SVGIG come from the germline V gene (reference sequence). CDR3 coding DNA: TGTGCCTGGAGTGGACGGCGGACCACTAACTATGGCTACACCTTC. This encodes CAWSGRRTTNYGYTF.